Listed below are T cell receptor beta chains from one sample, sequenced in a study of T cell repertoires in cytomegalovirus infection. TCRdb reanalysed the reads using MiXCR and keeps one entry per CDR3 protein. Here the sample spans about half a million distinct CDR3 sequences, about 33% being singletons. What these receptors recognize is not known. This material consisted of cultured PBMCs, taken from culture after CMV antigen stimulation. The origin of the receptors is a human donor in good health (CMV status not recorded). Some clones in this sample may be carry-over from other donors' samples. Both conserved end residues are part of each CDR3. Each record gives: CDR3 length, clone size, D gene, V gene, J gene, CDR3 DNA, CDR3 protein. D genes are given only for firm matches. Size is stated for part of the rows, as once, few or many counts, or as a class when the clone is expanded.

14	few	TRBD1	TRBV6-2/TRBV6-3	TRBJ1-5	TGTGCCAGCCGGAACAGGGGGTTGAATCAGCCCCAGCATTTT	CASRNRGLNQPQHF
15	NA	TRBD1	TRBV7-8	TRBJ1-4	TGTGCCAGCAGCTTAGCGGACAGGGGCGGCGAAAAACTGTTTTTT	CASSLADRGGEKLFF
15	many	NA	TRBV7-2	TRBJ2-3	TGTGCCAGCAGCCGAGAGGGCCGTACCACAGATACGCAGTATTTT	CASSREGRTTDTQYF
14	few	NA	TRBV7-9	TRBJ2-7	TGTGCCAGCAGCTTAGCGGTTTCATTCTACGAGCAGTACTTC	CASSLAVSFYEQYF
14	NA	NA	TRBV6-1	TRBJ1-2	TGTGCAAACAGCCAGGCACCCCGCGGCGATGGCTACACCTTC	CANSQAPRGDGYTF
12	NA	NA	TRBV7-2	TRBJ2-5	TGTGCCAGCCCTCTATCGTGCGAGACCCAGTACTTC	CASPLSCETQYF
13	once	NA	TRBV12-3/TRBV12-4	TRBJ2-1	TGTGCCAGCAGTTTAGCGGGGACCGCCGAGCAGTTCTTC	CASSLAGTAEQFF
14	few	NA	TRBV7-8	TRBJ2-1	TGTGCCAGCAGCTTATCGAAGGCGTTGAATGGGCAGTTCTTC	CASSLSKALNGQFF
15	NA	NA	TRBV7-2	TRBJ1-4	TGTGCCAGCAGCGCCGGAGGGAGGGCTAATGAAAAACTGTTTTTT	CASSAGGRANEKLFF
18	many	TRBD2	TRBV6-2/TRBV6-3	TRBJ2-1	TGTGCCAGCAGTTACTCGCCCCCTGAGGGAGGGATTTACAATGAGCAGTTCTTC	CASSYSPPEGGIYNEQFF
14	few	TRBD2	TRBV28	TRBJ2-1	TGTGCCACGCATGTAGCGGGAGTAGGTGATGAGCAGTTCTTC	CATHVAGVGDEQFF
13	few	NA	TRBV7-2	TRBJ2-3	TGTGCCAGCAGCCCCAAGGGTAGGGATACGCAGTATTTT	CASSPKGRDTQYF
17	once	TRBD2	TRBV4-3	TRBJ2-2	TGCGCCAGCAGCCAAGGACGCGGGACTAGTTTGCCCGGGGAGCTGTTTTTT	CASSQGRGTSLPGELFF
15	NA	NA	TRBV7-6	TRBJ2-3	TGTGCCAGCAGCTCCGGACCAGCTTTAACAGATACGCAGTATTTT	CASSSGPALTDTQYF
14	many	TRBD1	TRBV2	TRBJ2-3	TGTGCCAGCAGTGAAGATGCCGGGACAGGGACGCAGTATTTT	CASSEDAGTGTQYF
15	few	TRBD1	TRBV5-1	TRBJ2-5	TGCGCCAGCACCGATACCGGGACAGGCCTAGAGACCCAGTACTTC	CASTDTGTGLETQYF
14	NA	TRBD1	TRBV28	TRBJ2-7	TGTGCCAGCAGAAACAGGGGCCCCGTCTGGGAGCAGTACTTC	CASRNRGPVWEQYF
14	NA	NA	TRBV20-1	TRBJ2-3	TGCAGTGCTAGAAGCGGACTGTACACAGATACGCAGTATTTT	CSARSGLYTDTQYF
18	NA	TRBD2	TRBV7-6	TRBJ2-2	TGTGCCAGCAGCTTACCCGGGGGCGGGAGGTTCAACACCGGGGAGCTGTTTTTT	CASSLPGGGRFNTGELFF
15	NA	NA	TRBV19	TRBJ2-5	TGTGCCAGTAGTATAGGGGTGGACTACCAAGAGACCCAGTACTTC	CASSIGVDYQETQYF
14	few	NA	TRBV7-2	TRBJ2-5	TGTGCCAGCAGCTTATCCGGGCCTAAAGAGACCCAGTACTTC	CASSLSGPKETQYF
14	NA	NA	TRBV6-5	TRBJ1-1	TGTGCCAGTCAACAGGTAAATTTGAACACTGAAGCTTTCTTT	CASQQVNLNTEAFF
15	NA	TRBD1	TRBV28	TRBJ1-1	TGTGCCAGCAGTTTAAGACAGGGAATGGCCAGGGGGTTTTTCTTT	CASSLRQGMARGFFF
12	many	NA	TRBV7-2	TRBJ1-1	TGTGCCAGCAGCTTAGGGAGGGGTGAAGCTTTCTTT	CASSLGRGEAFF
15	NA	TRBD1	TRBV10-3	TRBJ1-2	TGTGCCATCAGCTATGGGACAGGGGACGACGAAGGCTACACCTTC	CAISYGTGDDEGYTF
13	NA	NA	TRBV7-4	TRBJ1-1	TGTGCCAGCAGCTTAAAATCCAACACTGAAGCTTTCTTT	CASSLKSNTEAFF
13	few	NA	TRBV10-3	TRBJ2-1	TGTGCCACCCAGCGGAATTCCTACAATGAGCAGTTCTTC	CATQRNSYNEQFF
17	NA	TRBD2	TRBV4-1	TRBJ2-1	TGCGCCAGCAGCCAAGCAGAAGGACTAGTTAAAATCCATGAGCAGTCCTTC	CASSQAEGLVKIHEQSF
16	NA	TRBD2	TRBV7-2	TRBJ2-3	TGTGCCAGCAGCTTAGGTGGGGCGGGAGGGCCGGATACGCAGTATTTT	CASSLGGAGGPDTQYF
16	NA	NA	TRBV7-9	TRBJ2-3	TGTGCCAGCAGCTCCCCCGGGGGAGCGGAAACAGATACGCAGTATTTT	CASSSPGGAETDTQYF
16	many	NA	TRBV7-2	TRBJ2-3	TGTGCCAGCAGCTTATTGGGGGGAGATTCAACAGATACGCAGTATTTT	CASSLLGGDSTDTQYF
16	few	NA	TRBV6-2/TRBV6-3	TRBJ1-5	TGTGCCAGCAGTTACACCGGGACCCCAACGGGTCAGCCCCAGCATTTT	CASSYTGTPTGQPQHF
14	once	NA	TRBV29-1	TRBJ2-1	TGCAGCGTTGAGCACCCAACTAGCTACAATGAGCAGTTCTTC	CSVEHPTSYNEQFF
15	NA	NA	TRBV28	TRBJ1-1	TGTGCCAGCAGCGGGGGACCTTGGGGCAGGAATGAAGCTTTCTTT	CASSGGPWGRNEAFF
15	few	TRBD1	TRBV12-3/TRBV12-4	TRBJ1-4	TGTGCCAGCACCACTACGACAGGGACGAATGAAAAACTGTTTTTT	CASTTTTGTNEKLFF
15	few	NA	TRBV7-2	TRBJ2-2	TGTGCCAGCAGCTTAGGTTTCGTGAACACCGGGGAGCTGTTTTTT	CASSLGFVNTGELFF
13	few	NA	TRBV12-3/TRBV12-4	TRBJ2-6	TGTGCCAGCGGGGTCTCTGGGGCCAACGTCCTGACTTTC	CASGVSGANVLTF
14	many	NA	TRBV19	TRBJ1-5	TGTGCCAGTAAGGGGGGGGGCGGCAATCAGCCCCAGCATTTT	CASKGGGGNQPQHF
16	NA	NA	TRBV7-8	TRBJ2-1	TGTGCCAGCAGCTTACCGGGCGGGACTGTGTTTAATGAGCAGTTCTTC	CASSLPGGTVFNEQFF
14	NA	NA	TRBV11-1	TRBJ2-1	TGTGCCAGCAGCCAACCGAGAGGGGTGGATGAGCAGTTCTTC	CASSQPRGVDEQFF
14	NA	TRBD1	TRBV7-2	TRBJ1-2	TGTGCCAGCAGCTACAGGGGCCAGGGCTATGGCTACACCTTC	CASSYRGQGYGYTF
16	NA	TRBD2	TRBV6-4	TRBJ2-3	TGTGCCAGCAGTGAGACTAGCGGGAGTAGCACAGATACGCAGTATTTT	CASSETSGSSTDTQYF
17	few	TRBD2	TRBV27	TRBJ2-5	TGTGCCAGCAGCCGTTTCCTGACTAGCGGACCCAGGGAGACCCAGTACTTC	CASSRFLTSGPRETQYF
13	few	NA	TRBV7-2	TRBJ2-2	TGTGCCAGCAGCGTACATATAACCGGGGAGCTGTTTTTT	CASSVHITGELFF
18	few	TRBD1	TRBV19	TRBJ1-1	TGTGCCAGTAGTATATTCTCCAGTCGACAGGGCCTGAACACTGAAGCTTTCTTT	CASSIFSSRQGLNTEAFF
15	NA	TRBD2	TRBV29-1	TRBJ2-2	TGCAGCGTTCCCGGCGGGAGGGCCGGTCACGGGGAGCTGTTTTTT	CSVPGGRAGHGELFF
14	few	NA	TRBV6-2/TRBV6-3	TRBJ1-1	TGTGCCAGCAGTTACCGGACAAGGAACACTGAAGCTTTCTTT	CASSYRTRNTEAFF
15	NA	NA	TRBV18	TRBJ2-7	TGTGTCAGCTCACCGGACGGTAGCCGATCCTACGAGCAGTACTTC	CVSSPDGSRSYEQYF
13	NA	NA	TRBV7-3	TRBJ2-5	TGTGCCAGCAGCCGGGACCTTCTAGAGACCCAGTACTTC	CASSRDLLETQYF
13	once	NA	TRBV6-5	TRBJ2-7	TGTGCCAGCACCTCAAGGGTGGGCTACGAGCAGTACTTC	CASTSRVGYEQYF
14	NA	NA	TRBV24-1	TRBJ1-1	TGTGCCACCAGTGATACGGACGGGATCACTGAAGCTTTCTTT	CATSDTDGITEAFF
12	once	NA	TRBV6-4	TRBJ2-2	TGTGCCAGCAGTGCCCTCTCCGGGGAGCTGTTTTTT	CASSALSGELFF
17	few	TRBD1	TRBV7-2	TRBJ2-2	TGTGCCAGCAGCCCTCGACAGGGGGCATCGGTCACCGGGGAGCTGTTTTTT	CASSPRQGASVTGELFF
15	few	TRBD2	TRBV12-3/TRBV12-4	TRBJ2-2	TGTGCCAGCAGTCTAGCGGGAGGGGGGTCCGGGGAGCTGTTTTTT	CASSLAGGGSGELFF
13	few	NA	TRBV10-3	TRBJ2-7	TGTGCCATCAGTTCTTCGTCGGGGTACGAGCAGTACTTC	CAISSSSGYEQYF
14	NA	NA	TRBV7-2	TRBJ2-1	TGTGCCAGCAGCTTAGACCCTGGGAGCGATGAGCAGTTCTTC	CASSLDPGSDEQFF
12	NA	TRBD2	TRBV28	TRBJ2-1	TGTGGCAGCGGGAAATCCTACAATGAGCAGTTCTTC	CGSGKSYNEQFF
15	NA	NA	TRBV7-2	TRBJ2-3	TGTGCCAGCAGCAACGGACGGGGCACCACAGATACGCAGTATTTT	CASSNGRGTTDTQYF